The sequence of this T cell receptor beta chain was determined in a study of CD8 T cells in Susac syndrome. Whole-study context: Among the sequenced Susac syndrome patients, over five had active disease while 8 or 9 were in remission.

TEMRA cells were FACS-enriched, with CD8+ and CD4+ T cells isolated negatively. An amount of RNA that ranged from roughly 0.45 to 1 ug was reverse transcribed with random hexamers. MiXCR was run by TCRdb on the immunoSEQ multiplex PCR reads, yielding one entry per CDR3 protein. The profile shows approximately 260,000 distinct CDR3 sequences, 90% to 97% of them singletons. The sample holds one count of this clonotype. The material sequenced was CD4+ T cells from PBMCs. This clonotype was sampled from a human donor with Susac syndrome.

In nucleotides, the CDR3 is TGCAGTGCTACGCCTACTGCCTACGAGCAGTACTTC. Amino acids: CSATPTAYEQYF. The chain joins TRBV20-1 to TRBJ2-7, with no clear D. The CDR3 extends over 12 amino acids. Looked up from germline, CDR1 is DFQATT and CDR2 is SNEGSKA (reference sequence). Trimming removed 4 bases at V and 2 bases at J, with 9 bases between.